This TCR beta chain emerged from a study of cytotoxic CD8 clonotypes in ibrutinib-treated CLL. Study background: Patients: about a dozen relapsed/refractory, 15 treatment-naive, roughly 17 IGHV unmutated. After treatment lasting a median roughly 12 months, range 6 to 36, response samples were collected. Overall, 25 or so responses were partial and 2 complete; following median roughly 70 months, roughly 14 patients stayed remitted and approximately 12 progressed.

Regarding this clone: Antigen unknown.

Generated by immunoSEQ multiplex PCR, the TCRdb table keeps only in-frame clones and is missing some. The repertoire includes some 200,000 clones, 79% of them detected once, and roughly an eighth sits in the top ten. From germline, CDR1 is LNHNV and CDR2 YYDKDF (reference sequence). Trimming cost V 8 bases and J 1 base, with 13 bases left between them. The CDR3 length is 14 residues. Whole-study findings and limits: Sustained-remission patients were sampled at different times than progressing patients were.

The clonotype comes from a human donor with chronic lymphocytic leukemia. The chain combines TRBV15 with TRBJ2-3; D might be TRBD2 (5 bases). The source was PBMCs, collected after 12 months of ibrutinib treatment. DNA of the CDR3: TGTGCCACCGCGAGGGTTTTCGGCACAGATACGCAGTATTTT. Its protein product is CATARVFGTDTQYF.